This T cell receptor beta chain was found in a study of long-term antiretroviral therapy in people with HIV. Study-level findings and limits: Pre-ART clonal expansions dominated every time point's repertoire.

Running of the v3.0 immunoSEQ assay took place at survey level. Assay: immunoSEQ multiplex PCR; the TCRdb copy retains only in-frame clones and omits some. The sample lists under 45,000 clones; under 85% were seen once. The CDR3 extends over 10 amino acids. Germline-derived CDR1 and CDR2 are MNHEY and SMNVEV (reference sequence). V lost 8 bases, J lost 3 bases, and 5 bases lay in between. On this clone: Antigen unknown.

The material was unsorted PBMCs, obtained 1 year after starting antiretroviral therapy. The rearrangement links TRBV27 to TRBJ2-7; D is ambiguous. The clonotype was recovered from a young man with HIV. The DNA of the CDR3 is TGTGCCAGCGGCCTCTACGAGCAGTACTTC. Encoded protein: CASGLYEQYF.